This T cell receptor (beta chain) is drawn from a study of response to subunit inactivated influenza vaccine. Germline CDR1 is GTSNPN and CDR2 is SVGIG (reference sequence). The CDR3 covers 12 residues. V gave up 2 bases and J gave up 8 bases, with 10 bases separating them. This clonotype has just a few counts. Via MiXCR, TCRdb re-called the RT-PCR reads, giving one row per CDR3 protein. The sample includes some 190,000 distinct CDR3 sequences, approximately 15% seen only once; the top ten take about 25%. The chain has TRBV30 and TRBJ2-1; D call uncertain. The sequence came from a man aged 45-60 years who received an inactivated influenza vaccine. Sequenced material: CD8+ T cells sorted from PBMCs, taken less than 6 days after vaccination. CDR3 sequence: CAWSTVDYEQFF. CDR3 coding DNA: TGTGCCTGGAGTACGGTCGATTATGAGCAGTTCTTC.